Each of the 19 T cell receptor beta chains below was sequenced from the same sample in a study of T cells in Graves' hyperthyroidism and ophthalmopathy. Amplification targeted TCR beta CDR3 regions from RNA transcripts. The HTBI set primed first-round TCR CDR3 RT-PCR. TCRdb re-called the multiplex PCR reads with MiXCR, one entry per CDR3 protein. The table records some 500,000 distinct CDR3 sequences, over 13% of them present only once. Specimen: blood. The receptors were sampled from a woman in her late teens or twenties with Graves' hyperthyroidism.

The CDR3 sequence is CASSLAGDRLSEQFF. DNA of the CDR3: TGTGCCAGCAGCTTAGCAGGTGACAGATTAAGTGAGCAGTTCTTC. This sequence joins TRBV7-9 and TRBJ2-1; TRBD1 might be the D (5 bases). CDR3 length equals 15 residues. From germline, CDR1 is SEHNR and CDR2 FQNEAQ (reference sequence). V was pared by 0 bases and J by 9 bases, with 15 bases between.

This clonotype was detected a few times. V and J are TRBV19 and TRBJ1-1; maybe TRBD1 (5 bases). V was shortened by 5 bases and J by 8 bases, with 15 bases between the two germline ends. Germline V gene data show CDR1 as LNHDA and CDR2 as SQIVND (reference sequence). CDR3 length: 13 residues. CDR3 residues: CASSPMAGSEAFF. The CDR3 DNA sequence: TGTGCCAGTAGTCCCATGGCAGGGTCCGAAGCTTTCTTT.

This clonotype was seen at least ten times. The chain combines TRBV6-2 or TRBV6-3 with TRBJ2-2; D is perhaps TRBD2 (5 bases). Germline CDR1 is MNHEY and CDR2 is SVGEGT. This CDR3 is 15 amino acids long. V was clipped by 7 bases and J by 0 bases, with 12 bases between them. DNA of the CDR3: TGTGCCAGCACTGTACATAGCGCGAACACCGGGGAGCTGTTTTTT. As protein: CASTVHSANTGELFF.

This clonotype was recorded a few times. The V and J genes are TRBV7-2 and TRBJ2-1, with D perhaps TRBD2 (6 bases). CDR1 and CDR2 from the germline V gene are SGHTA and FQGNSA. The CDR3 sequence is 13 residues long. V lost 4 bases and J lost 12, with 16 bases in between. This CDR3 is CASSSWTKDPQFF. DNA of the CDR3: TGTGCCAGCAGCTCATGGACTAAAGATCCGCAGTTCTTC.

This clonotype was counted at least ten times. The rearrangement links TRBV12-3 or TRBV12-4 to TRBJ2-3; no reliable D call. This CDR3 has 15 amino acids. The V gene lost 0 bases and the J gene lost 2 bases, with 9 bases spanning the gap. CDR3 nucleotide sequence: TGTGCCAGCAGTTTAGCCCGCAGGAACACAGATACGCAGTATTTT. Protein sequence: CASSLARRNTDTQYF.

This clonotype was counted ten times or more. The chain uses TRBV5-1 and TRBJ1-2; D is ambiguous. Trimming removed 6 bases from V and 5 bases from J, with 17 bases in between. Germline CDR1 is SGHRS and CDR2 is YFSETQ. This CDR3 is built from 14 residues. CDR3 residues: CASTPGGMRYGYTF. In DNA form, the CDR3 reads TGCGCCAGCACGCCGGGAGGGATGAGGTATGGCTACACCTTC.

This clonotype was found a few times. The rearrangement links TRBV29-1 to TRBJ1-4; weak D call: TRBD1 (5 bases). Germline V lookup: CDR1 SQVTM, CDR2 ANQGSEA. This CDR3 has 12 amino acids. Trimming cost V 6 bases and J 6 bases, with 11 bases left between them. The CDR3 reads CSVCREDEKLFF. CDR3 nucleotide sequence: TGCAGCGTATGCAGGGAAGATGAAAAACTGTTTTTT.

This clonotype was found many times. The genes are TRBV19 and TRBJ1-2; 7 positions match TRBD1. Looked up from germline, CDR1 is LNHDA and CDR2 is SQIVND (reference sequence). V lost 7 bases, J lost 4 bases, and 18 bases stayed unmatched. This CDR3 spans 17 amino acids. The CDR3 DNA reads TGTGCCAGTAACCCCAAAACGGCGACAGGGCAGGGCTATGGCTACACCTTC. Translating it yields CASNPKTATGQGYGYTF.

This clonotype was found many times. The CDR3 protein is CASSGQAGKNIQYF. CDR3 bases: TGTGCCAGCAGTGGGCAGGCGGGGAAAAACATTCAGTACTTC. V is TRBV6-1 and J is TRBJ2-4; perhaps TRBD2 as D (6 bases). V was cut by 4 bases and J by 4 bases, with 11 bases left in between. This CDR3 comprises 14 residues. Per germline, CDR1 MNHNS and CDR2 SASEGT.

The chain recombines TRBV2 with TRBJ2-7, with TRBD2 as a possible D gene (6 bases). Germline CDR1 SNHLY, CDR2 FYNNEI. The CDR3 is 14 amino acids. Trimming stripped 6 bases from V and 2 bases from J, with 14 bases between. CDR3 sequence reads: CASSKLAGAYEQYF. The CDR3 bases are TGTGCCAGCAGCAAACTAGCCGGAGCCTACGAGCAGTACTTC.

This clonotype was detected ten times or more. CDR3 loop: CASPPRGGVSVNTEAFF. The CDR3 nucleotides are TGTGCCAGCCCCCCCCGGGGGGGGGTGAGTGTGAACACTGAAGCTTTCTTT. The gene calls are TRBV6-1 and TRBJ1-1, with D possibly being TRBD1 (5 bases). V lost 8 bases to trimming and J lost 0 bases, with 22 bases between them. Per the germline V gene, CDR1 is MNHNS and CDR2 is SASEGT. The CDR3 sequence is 17 residues long.

This clonotype was counted at least ten times. V is TRBV6-1 and J is TRBJ2-7, with D unclear. This CDR3 has 13 amino acids. The germline V gene has CDR1 MNHNS and CDR2 SASEGT. V lost 6 bases and J 3 bases, leaving 12 bases between the germline ends. This CDR3 reads CASSPYEDYEQYF. The CDR3 region has the DNA TGTGCCAGCAGCCCCTACGAGGACTACGAGCAGTACTTC.

The chain uses TRBV6-1 and TRBJ2-1; a weak D match, TRBD2 (6 bases). V was pared by 6 bases and J by 3 bases, with 21 bases between. Germline lookup yields CDR1 MNHNS and CDR2 SASEGT. The CDR3 consists of 17 residues. DNA of the CDR3: TGTGCCAGCAGATCTTCAGTCAGCGGGTCCTTCTACAATGAGCAGTTCTTC. Its protein product is CASRSSVSGSFYNEQFF.

This sequence joins TRBV29-1 and TRBJ2-1; tentatively, D is TRBD1 or TRBD2 (5 bases each). Trimming shortened V by 5 bases and J by 1 base, and 18 bases separated the two germline ends. Germline V lookup: CDR1 SQVTM, CDR2 ANQGSEA. The CDR3 is 16 amino acids. The DNA of the CDR3 is TGCAGCGTTTGCCTGGGACGGGGTAGTTCCTACAATGAGCAGTTCTTC. Protein: CSVCLGRGSSYNEQFF.

This clonotype was seen many times. This chain connects TRBV3-1 to TRBJ2-5; D is ambiguous. The CDR3 contains 12 residues. The germline V and J ends were trimmed by 2 bases and 5 bases, with 6 bases remaining between them. Germline CDR1 LGHDT, CDR2 YNNKEL (reference sequence). The chain's CDR3 is CASSQMGETQYF. CDR3 bases: TGTGCCAGCAGCCAAATGGGGGAGACCCAGTACTTC.

The table lists this clonotype with a few counts. The chain is built from TRBV6-1 and TRBJ1-1; D uncertain. The germline CDR1 and CDR2 sequences are MNHNS and SASEGT. This CDR3 contains 14 residues. V lost 5 bases, J lost 6 bases, and 16 bases lay in between. As DNA, the CDR3 is TGTGCCAGCAGTAGTACATTCGGCCGTTCTGAAGCTTTCTTT. This gives the protein CASSSTFGRSEAFF.

With respect to this clonotype: A much larger clone differs by one base, so this may be a read error. This sequence joins TRBV7-9 and TRBJ2-1; possibly TRBD1 for D (7 bases). V was clipped by 9 bases and J by 8 bases, with 17 bases between them. CDR1 and CDR2 (germline): SEHNR, FQNEAQ (reference sequence). This CDR3 has 13 residues. CDR3 sequence reads: CARSPPRGDEQFF. The CDR3 DNA reads TGTGCCAGAAGCCCTCCCAGGGGGGATGAGCAGTTCTTC.

The chain recombines TRBV4-1 with TRBJ1-2; D gene unclear. The CDR3 length is 15 residues. V lost 0 bases and J 2 bases, leaving 10 bases between the germline ends. Germline values: CDR1 MGHRA, CDR2 YSYEKL. CDR3 in amino acids: CASSQDIEENYGYTF. CDR3 bases: TGCGCCAGCAGCCAAGATATAGAGGAGAACTATGGCTACACCTTC.

There are many counts of this clonotype. As DNA, the CDR3 is TGTGCCAGCAGGGATGTCAGACACACTGAAGCTTTCTTT. Translation gives CASRDVRHTEAFF. The chain recombines TRBV2 with TRBJ1-1; the D is unclear. The CDR3 has 13 residues. Germline V gene data show CDR1 as SNHLY and CDR2 as FYNNEI. V was pared by 6 bases and J by 3 bases, with 11 bases between.